This T cell receptor beta chain comes out of a study of blood T cells in healthy people across ages (dated by TCRdb to about 2015). About the full investigation: In model experiments, template switching captured about one uniquely barcoded TCR beta cDNA molecule for every two T cells. Donors were grouped into four age groups: young (average roughly 17 years), middle-aged (roughly 37), aged (approximately 67) and long-lived (approximately 82). Using deep sequencing normalized with unique cDNA molecular identifiers, the study measured how TCR beta repertoire diversity changes with age. For two donors (one aged 18 to 30 and one aged 80 or older), the study analyzed two additional independent replicas of 1 million unique cDNA reads from the same blood draw. Donors of different ages were randomly distributed across sequencing lanes to avoid experimental bias.

Turning to this clonotype: Its antigen is unknown. The sample holds no much larger clone one base away, and base qualities are not on file.

The research as a whole found: The CMV infection status of donors was not known, potentially confounding age-related changes in expanded clonotypes. Observed TCR beta diversity correlated strongly with the percentage of naive T cells measured by flow cytometry. Estimates of total diversity from one million sequenced T cells were regarded as lower bounds and underestimates. The long-lived group showed more naive CD4+ T cells, fewer expanded clones and increased TCR diversity than the aged group, suggesting age selection. Since profiling was done on bulk unsorted PBMCs, naive and antigen-experienced compartments could not be conclusively compared. Observed TCR beta diversity per million T cells fell roughly linearly with age, and a significant reduction was already apparent by age approximately 40.

Libraries were prepared through 5' RACE. The sample was run on an Illumina HiSeq 2500. A second roughly 7 to 12 cycle PCR used a sample-barcoded 5' primer and a J-beta primer mix. Each TCR beta cDNA molecule received a unique molecular identifier from a template-switch 5' adaptor carrying 12 random nucleotides. Each sample yielded at least 2.5 million CDR3-containing paired-end reads. All of the RNA was converted into first-strand cDNA using the Mint cDNA synthesis kit, with a TRBC-specific oligonucleotide serving as the primer. Following uracil-DNA glycosylase treatment, a first 18-cycle PCR with universal primers M1SS and BC2_uni_R was performed on all cDNA. In the original analysis: For normalization, 1 million high-quality reads were randomly selected from each sample, with every read carrying a distinct molecular identifier. Instead of being binned into consensus sequences, reads with shared molecular identifiers were discarded. MiTCR, with a Q25 quality threshold and the strictest error-elimination algorithm, was used for CDR3 identification, clonotype clustering and error correction. A nonparametric unseen species model using Euler transformation provided a lower-bound estimate of total TCR beta diversity. TCRdb reprocessed the public reads (quality trimming at Q25 with fastp, clone calling with MiXCR) and kept in-frame beta chains. Every CDR3 protein is listed once, alongside the most common genes and DNA of its rows. These V and J calls rely on TCRdb rather than the paper's analysis. The sample data list fewer than 1 million distinct CDR3 sequences, and more than 40% of these were observed just once. About 19% of the sample lies in the top ten.

Donors were a few dozen systemically healthy Caucasian individuals from Russia aged 6 to 90 years. Around 10 milliliters of peripheral blood were drawn from each donor into EDTA-treated Vacutainer tubes. Ficoll-Paque density-gradient centrifugation was used to isolate PBMCs, with at least 6 million per sample. Trizol reagent was used to extract total RNA from PBMCs, with at least 6 micrograms per sample. Naive CD45RAhigh/CD27high T cell percentages were measured by flow cytometry on a PBMC aliquot from every donor. This TCR came from a man between 60 and 75 years old in good health. The sample was blood.

The DNA sequence is given as TGCGCCAGCAGCCCGGCGTCAGTGAGCCAAGAGACCCAGTACTTC. This sequence encodes CASSPASVSQETQYF. Recombination linked TRBV5-1 to TRBJ2-5; no D segment can be confidently identified. According to the germline V gene, CDR1 reads SGHRS and CDR2 reads YFSETQ. The V and J ends are trimmed by 4 bases and 1 base, leaving 14 bases between them. The CDR3 sequence holds 15 residues, the cysteine and phenylalanine included. Only the CDR3 region is kept as DNA, spanning 45 bases read in frame from base 1.